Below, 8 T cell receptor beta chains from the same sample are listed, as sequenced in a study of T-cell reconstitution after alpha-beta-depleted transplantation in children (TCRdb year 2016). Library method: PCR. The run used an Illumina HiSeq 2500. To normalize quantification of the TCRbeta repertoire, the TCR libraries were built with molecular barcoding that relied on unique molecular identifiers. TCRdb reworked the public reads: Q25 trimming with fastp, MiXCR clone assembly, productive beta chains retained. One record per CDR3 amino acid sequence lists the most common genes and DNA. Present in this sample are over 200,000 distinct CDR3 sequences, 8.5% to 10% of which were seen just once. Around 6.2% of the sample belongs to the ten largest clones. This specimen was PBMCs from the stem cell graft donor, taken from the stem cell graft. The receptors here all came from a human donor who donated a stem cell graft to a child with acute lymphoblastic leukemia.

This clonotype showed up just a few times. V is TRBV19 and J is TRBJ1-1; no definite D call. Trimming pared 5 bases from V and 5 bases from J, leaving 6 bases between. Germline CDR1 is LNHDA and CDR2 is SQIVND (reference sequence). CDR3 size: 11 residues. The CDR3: CASSDLTEAFF. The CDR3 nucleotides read TGTGCCAGTAGTGACCTAACTGAAGCTTTCTTT.

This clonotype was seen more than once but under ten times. CDR3 nucleotides: TGTGCCAGCAGCAAACGACCCGAGACAGGACCAAACTACTATGGCTACACCTTC. Its translation: CASSKRPETGPNYYGYTF. The rearrangement joins TRBV7-2 to TRBJ1-2; tentatively, D is TRBD1 (6 bases). From germline, CDR1 is SGHTA and CDR2 FQGNSA. CDR3 length equals 18 residues. V dropped 5 bases and J dropped 3 bases, with 25 bases sitting between them.

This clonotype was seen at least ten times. CDR3 loop: CSARDRLRQGAGNEQFF. The CDR3, as DNA: TGCAGTGCTAGAGATCGTTTGCGACAGGGGGCAGGTAATGAGCAGTTCTTC. The V call is TRBV20-1, the J call TRBJ2-1, with 10 positions matching TRBD1. CDR3 length: 17 residues. The V segment lost 0 bases and the J segment 7 bases; nucleotides outside the gene matches: 12. CDR1 DFQATT and CDR2 SNEGSKA come from the germline V gene (reference sequence).

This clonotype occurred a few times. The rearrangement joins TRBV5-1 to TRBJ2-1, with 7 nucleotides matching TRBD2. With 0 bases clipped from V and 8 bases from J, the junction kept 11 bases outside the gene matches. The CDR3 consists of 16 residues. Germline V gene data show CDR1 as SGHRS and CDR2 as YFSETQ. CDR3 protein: CASSLDGPGGRDEQFF. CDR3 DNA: TGCGCCAGCAGCTTGGACGGCCCGGGGGGTCGAGATGAGCAGTTCTTC. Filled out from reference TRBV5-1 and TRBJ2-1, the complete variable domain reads KAGVTQTPRYLIKTRGQQVTLSCSPISGHRSVSWYQQTPGQGLQFLFEYFSETQRNKGNFPGRFSGRQFSNSRSEMNVSTLELGDSALYLCASSLDGPGGRDEQFFGPGTRLTVL.

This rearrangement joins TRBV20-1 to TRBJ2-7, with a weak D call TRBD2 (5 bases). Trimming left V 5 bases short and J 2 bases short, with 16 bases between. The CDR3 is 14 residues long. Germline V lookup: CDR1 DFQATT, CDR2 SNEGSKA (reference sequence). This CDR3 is CSAELEHGAYEQYF. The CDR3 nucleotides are TGCAGTGCTGAGCTGGAACACGGGGCCTACGAGCAGTACTTC.

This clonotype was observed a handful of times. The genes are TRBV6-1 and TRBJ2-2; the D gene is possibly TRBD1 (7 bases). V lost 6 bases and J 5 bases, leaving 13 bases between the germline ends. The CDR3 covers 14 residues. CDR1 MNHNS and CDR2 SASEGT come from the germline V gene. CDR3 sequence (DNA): TGTGCCAGCAGGCGGGACAGCGTGACCGGGGAGCTGTTTTTT. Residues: CASRRDSVTGELFF.

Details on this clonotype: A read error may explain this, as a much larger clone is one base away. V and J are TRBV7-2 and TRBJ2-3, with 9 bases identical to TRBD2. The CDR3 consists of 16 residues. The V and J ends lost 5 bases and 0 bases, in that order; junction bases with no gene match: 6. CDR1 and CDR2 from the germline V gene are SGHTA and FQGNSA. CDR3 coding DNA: TGTGCCAGCAGCCCCCAGCGGGGGGCTAGCACAGATACGCAGTATTTT. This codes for CASSPQRGASTDTQYF.

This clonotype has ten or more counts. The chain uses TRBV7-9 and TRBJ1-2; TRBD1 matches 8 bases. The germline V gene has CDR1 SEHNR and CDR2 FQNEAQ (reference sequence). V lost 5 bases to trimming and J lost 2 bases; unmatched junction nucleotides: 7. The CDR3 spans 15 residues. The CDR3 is CASSPTGGSNYGYTF. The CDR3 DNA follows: TGTGCCAGCAGCCCTACAGGGGGATCCAACTATGGCTACACCTTC.